One sample yielded the 29 T cell receptor beta chains listed below, sequenced in a study of control samples from healthy donors and cancer patients. Data came from immunoSEQ multiplex PCR; TCRdb stores just in-frame clones and leaves some out. The sample consists of 260,000 or so clones, over 75% of them appearing once. Specimen: PBMCs. Receptor source: a woman aged 55 to 70 with lung cancer.

This chain uses TRBV30 with TRBJ2-7; 8 bases agree with TRBD2. CDR3 length equals 14 residues. The germline V gene has CDR1 GTSNPN and CDR2 SVGIG (reference sequence). Losses at the gene ends were 3 bases for V and 0 bases for J; bases not matched to a gene: 4. CDR3 nucleotide sequence: TGTGCCTGGAGCACTAGCGGCAACTCCTACGAGCAGTACTTC. Protein sequence: CAWSTSGNSYEQYF.

This rearrangement joins TRBV7-9 to TRBJ2-3; no clear D. The CDR3 has 19 amino acids. V was trimmed by 5 bases and J by 0 bases, leaving 24 bases between them. In germline, CDR1 is SEHNR, CDR2 FQNEAQ (reference sequence). In DNA form, the CDR3 reads TGTGCCAGCAGCCTACGCCCCGGCTGGACGGTTACTAGCACAGATACGCAGTATTTT. It encodes CASSLRPGWTVTSTDTQYF.

This chain uses TRBV18 with TRBJ2-2; possibly TRBD1 or TRBD2 for D (6 bases each). The germline CDR1 and CDR2 sequences are KGHSH and LQKENI. The CDR3 runs 18 residues. V was cut by 3 bases and J by 0 bases, with 17 bases left in between. CDR3 sequence (DNA): TGTGCCAGCTCACCGGCCAGGGTCGGGGGCGCGAACACCGGGGAGCTGTTTTTT. Protein: CASSPARVGGANTGELFF.

The genes are TRBV7-9 and TRBJ1-1; no clear D. V shed 3 bases and J shed 0 bases, with 11 bases lying between them. Germline V gene data show CDR1 as SEHNR and CDR2 as FQNEAQ (reference sequence). The CDR3 consists of 15 residues. This CDR3 reads CASSFFGFMNTEAFF. The CDR3 nucleotides read TGTGCCAGCAGCTTTTTCGGGTTCATGAACACTGAAGCTTTCTTT.

In DNA form, the CDR3 reads TGTGCCAGCAGCTTGGCGGGACTAGCGGGGGGTTACAATGAGCAGTTCTTC. This translates into CASSLAGLAGGYNEQFF. The chain is built from TRBV5-5 and TRBJ2-1; 15 bases line up with TRBD2. The CDR3 has 17 amino acids. CDR1 and CDR2 (germline): SGHKS, YYEKEE (reference sequence). With V trimmed by 0 bases and J by 4 bases, 2 bases remained unmatched.

This chain connects TRBV6-6 to TRBJ1-1, with D possibly being TRBD1 (5 bases). This CDR3 contains 14 residues. Between the trimmed V and J ends, which lost 2 bases and 3 bases, there was a span of 10 bases. The V gene's germline CDR1 is MNHNY and CDR2 SVGAGI (reference sequence). The CDR3 sequence: CASSYRGGDTEAFF. CDR3 bases: TGTGCCAGCAGTTACCGCGGGGGAGACACTGAAGCTTTCTTT.

This clone has only one observation. A read error may produce the germline difference seen at one junction end. The genes are TRBV19 and TRBJ1-1; D remains ambiguous. The CDR3 loop spans 14 amino acids. Looked up from germline, CDR1 is LNHDA and CDR2 is SQIVND (reference sequence). The CDR3 is CASSNPGGNTEAFF. The CDR3 DNA reads as TGTGCCAGCAGTAACCCAGGCGGCAACACTGAAGCTTTCTTT.

The sample holds one count of this clone. V gene TRBV15 combines with J gene TRBJ2-5, with 12 bases lining up with TRBD2. The germline V gene encodes CDR1 LNHNV and CDR2 YYDKDF (reference sequence). This CDR3 region has 16 residues. J was trimmed by 4 bases and V by 2 bases; bases with no gene match: 5. The CDR3 nucleotides are TGTGCCACCAGCAGAATTGGACTAGCGGGAAGAGAGACCCAGTACTTC. Protein sequence: CATSRIGLAGRETQYF.

The chain links TRBV27 to TRBJ1-5, with D tentatively TRBD1 (6 bases). Trimming cost V 3 bases and J 6 bases, with 15 bases left between them. Looked up from germline, CDR1 is MNHEY and CDR2 is SMNVEV (reference sequence). This CDR3 contains 15 residues. This CDR3 reads CASSLAGALPQPQHF. The DNA of the CDR3 is TGTGCCAGCAGTTTGGCAGGGGCGCTCCCTCAGCCCCAGCATTTT.

This clone came up once. V usage is TRBV5-1 and J usage is TRBJ2-5; 9 bases are a match to TRBD1. The CDR3 is made up of 15 amino acids. Germline V gene sequence: CDR1 SGHRS, CDR2 YFSETQ. V lost 4 bases to trimming and J lost 4 bases; unmatched junction nucleotides: 8. CDR3 sequence: CASSHGTGNRETQYF. CDR3 coding DNA: TGCGCCAGCAGCCATGGGACAGGGAATAGAGAGACCCAGTACTTC.

In its sample, this clone was seen a few times. The chain is built from TRBV15 and TRBJ1-3; no reliable D call. Germline CDR1 is LNHNV and CDR2 is YYDKDF (reference sequence). Trimming shortened V by 0 bases and J by 4 bases, and 10 bases separated the two germline ends. The CDR3 contains 15 residues. For the CDR3, the DNA is TGTGCCACCAGCAGAGATCTAATCTCCGGAAACACCATATATTTT. It specifies CATSRDLISGNTIYF.

The chain carries TRBV6-5 and TRBJ2-2, with 10 bases aligning to TRBD2. This CDR3 spans 15 amino acids. After removal of 6 bases from V and 8 bases from J, the junction contained 9 bases not matched to a gene. Germline CDR1 and CDR2: MNHEY and SVGAGI. CDR3 DNA: TGTGCCAGCAGGACAAATGGACTAGCGGTTGGGGAGCTGTTTTTT. Translation gives CASRTNGLAVGELFF.

The rearrangement joins TRBV6-5 to TRBJ1-3, with D tentatively TRBD1 (5 bases). V was pared by 5 bases and J by 12 bases, with 14 bases between. CDR3 size: 12 residues. Looked up from germline, CDR1 is MNHEY and CDR2 is SVGAGI. CDR3 region: CASSPQGGDIYF. DNA of the CDR3: TGTGCCAGCAGTCCCCAGGGTGGGGACATATATTTT.

The gene calls are TRBV5-4 and TRBJ2-7, with 11 positions matching TRBD1. The CDR3 runs to 15 residues. Germline V CDR1 and CDR2: SGHNT, YYREEE (reference sequence). V shed 4 bases and J 1 base; nucleotides not matched to a gene: 4. The CDR3 spells CASSPGQGASYEQYF. CDR3 coding DNA: TGTGCCAGCAGCCCCGGACAGGGGGCGTCCTACGAGCAGTACTTC.

This clone was found once. The rearrangement joins TRBV25-1 to TRBJ1-4; 9 nucleotides agree with TRBD1. In germline, CDR1 is MGHDK, CDR2 SYGVNS. This CDR3 comprises 15 residues. Germline trimming cut 3 bases from V and 7 bases from J; bases unmatched to any gene: 6. The CDR3 spells CASSDTGGRSEKLFF. CDR3 nucleotide sequence: TGTGCCAGCAGTGACACAGGGGGCAGAAGTGAAAAACTGTTTTTT.

The V gene is TRBV2, the J gene TRBJ1-1, with D perhaps TRBD1 (6 bases). Germline V CDR1 and CDR2: SNHLY, FYNNEI. The germline V and J ends were trimmed by 7 bases and 1 base, with 10 bases remaining between them. The CDR3 consists of 13 residues. The CDR3 nucleotides are TGTGCCAGCAAGGACAGCCGGAACACTGAAGCTTTCTTT. This encodes CASKDSRNTEAFF.

This clone was found a few times. Different DNA sequences within this sample yield the same CDR3. The rearrangement joins TRBV14 to TRBJ2-7; a possible D gene is TRBD1 (6 bases). Germline CDR1 and CDR2: SGHDN and FVKESK. V lost 9 bases, J lost 4 bases, and 10 bases lay in between. CDR3 length: 11 residues. CDR3 nucleotides: TGTGCCAGTTCACAGGGTTACGAGCAGTACTTC. The encoded protein is CASSQGYEQYF.

The chain has TRBV12-3 or TRBV12-4 and TRBJ1-1; D is uncertain. The CDR3 consists of 10 residues. V was trimmed by 7 bases and J by 3 bases, leaving 3 bases between them. The CDR3 reads CASTDTEAFF. The CDR3 DNA reads TGTGCCAGCACGGACACTGAAGCTTTCTTT.

The CDR3 region has the DNA TGTGCCAGCAGTTACCAGGTTACTGAGCAGTTCTTC. Translated, it gives CASSYQVTEQFF. The genes are TRBV7-9 and TRBJ2-1; D unresolved. The CDR3 has 12 amino acids. The V and J ends lost 6 bases and 9 bases respectively, with 12 bases between them. The germline gives CDR1 SEHNR, CDR2 FQNEAQ (reference sequence).

The chain links TRBV6-5 to TRBJ1-5; D not certain. V was clipped by 5 bases and J by 3 bases, with 14 bases between them. CDR1 and CDR2 from the germline V gene are MNHEY and SVGAGI. This CDR3 contains 15 residues. The CDR3 spells CASSTEQGSNQPQHF. As DNA, the CDR3 is TGTGCCAGCAGTACCGAGCAAGGATCCAATCAGCCCCAGCATTTT.

J is TRBJ1-5 and V is TRBV2; D is perhaps TRBD1 (6 bases). Germline CDR1 is SNHLY and CDR2 is FYNNEI. Trimming took 8 bases from V and 7 from J, leaving 12 bases between them. This CDR3 comprises 12 residues. In DNA form, the CDR3 reads TGTGCCAGCGAAGCAGGGGACCAGCCCCAGCATTTT. Translation gives CASEAGDQPQHF.

The CDR3 DNA sequence: TGTGCCAGCAGTTTCGCGGGGACCGCGGAGTCCTACGAGCAGTACTTC. The encoded protein is CASSFAGTAESYEQYF. The chain is built from TRBV28 and TRBJ2-7; a possible D gene is TRBD2 (6 bases). V was clipped by 3 bases and J by 1 base, with 16 bases between them. CDR3 length equals 16 residues. Germline V CDR1 and CDR2: MDHEN, SYDVKM.

This clone was seen only a few times. CDR3 sequence: CAIASGGRETQYF. As DNA, the CDR3 is TGTGCCATCGCGTCTGGCGGTCGAGAGACCCAGTACTTC. This chain uses TRBV10-3 with TRBJ2-5; the D is unclear. The CDR3 runs to 13 residues. V lost 8 bases and J lost 4, with 14 bases in between. Germline V CDR1 and CDR2: ENHRY, SYGVKD.

The chain is built from TRBV19 and TRBJ2-2, with TRBD1 as a possible D gene (5 bases). V shed 5 bases and J shed 1 base, with 17 bases lying between them. The CDR3 contains 17 residues. CDR1 LNHDA and CDR2 SQIVND come from the germline V gene (reference sequence). CDR3 amino acids: CASSADPGRGNTGELFF. Here the CDR3 DNA reads TGTGCCAGTAGTGCGGACCCCGGTAGGGGGAACACCGGGGAGCTGTTTTTT. The full variable domain, with the rest looked up from reference TRBV19 and TRBJ2-2, is DGGITQSPKYLFRKEGQNVTLSCEQNLNHDAMYWYRQDPGQGLRLIYYSQIVNDFQKGDIAEGYSVSREKKESFPLTVTSAQKNPTAFYLCASSADPGRGNTGELFFGEGSRLTVL.

This sequence joins TRBV19 and TRBJ1-5; maybe TRBD1 (6 bases). CDR3 length equals 16 residues. Germline lookup yields CDR1 LNHDA and CDR2 SQIVND (reference sequence). Trimming removed 0 bases at V and 5 bases at J, with 14 bases between. The CDR3 DNA sequence: TGTGCCAGTAGTATAGAACGTGACAGGCGCTATCAGCCCCAGCATTTT. This encodes CASSIERDRRYQPQHF.

Comments on this clone: An end of the junction does not agree with germline; a read error may underlie this. Other DNA sequences from this sample encode an identical CDR3 as well. The chain employs TRBV7-7 and TRBJ2-1; 7 nucleotides align to TRBD2. Per germline, CDR1 SSHAT and CDR2 FNYEAQ (reference sequence). This CDR3 is built from 12 residues. The chain's CDR3 is CASSLSGGEQFF. CDR3 DNA: TGTGCTAGCAGCTTGTCGGGGGGTGAGCAGTTCTTC.

This sequence joins TRBV15 and TRBJ2-7, with D perhaps TRBD2 (6 bases). Germline values: CDR1 LNHNV, CDR2 YYDKDF (reference sequence). V lost 2 bases to trimming and J lost 1 base, with 12 bases between them. CDR3 length equals 15 residues. Here the CDR3 reads CATSRRARGSYEQYF. The DNA of the CDR3 is TGTGCCACCAGCAGAAGGGCCCGGGGGTCCTACGAGCAGTACTTC.

This chain connects TRBV28 to TRBJ2-1, with TRBD2 identical over 9 bases. The CDR3 is 16 amino acids. The V and J ends lost 4 bases and 0 bases, in that order; junction bases with no gene match: 4. The germline V gene encodes CDR1 MDHEN and CDR2 SYDVKM. CDR3 nucleotide sequence: TGTGCCAGCAGTTCAGCGGGGGGCGGCTCCTACAATGAGCAGTTCTTC. This gives the protein CASSSAGGGSYNEQFF.

The chain couples TRBV28 to TRBJ1-2; TRBD1 might be the D (5 bases). In germline, CDR1 is MDHEN, CDR2 SYDVKM. V lost 7 bases to trimming and J lost 5 bases, with 14 bases between them. The CDR3 is made up of 13 amino acids. Here the CDR3 DNA reads TGTGCCAGCACTGGGACCGCGATGTATGGCTACACCTTC. Encoded protein: CASTGTAMYGYTF.